This T cell receptor (beta chain) came from a study of blood T cell repertoires in COVID-19. Study context: T cells, B-cell-depleted T cells, or PBMCs supplied cDNA or gDNA.

This CDR3 contains 17 residues. Germline V gene lookup returns CDR1 SGHAT and CDR2 FQNNGV. V shed 4 bases and J shed 0 bases, with 16 bases lying between them. The authors' processing: Amplification of reference gene primers provided the estimated nucleated cell counts. Sequencing was performed with immunoSEQ multiplex PCR; in TCRdb, only in-frame clones are kept and a portion is missing. That table is the source of V, J and clone size, and D and trimming were worked out from the DNA. The data contain about 100,000 clones, roughly nine tenths of them singletons. This clone has only one observation. The J gene is TRBJ1-3, the V gene TRBV11-2; maybe TRBD1 (6 bases). The source of this sequence is a man in his fifties with active COVID-19. Material for sequencing was peripheral blood. CDR3 loop: CASSSYRERGSGNTIYF. In DNA, the CDR3 is TGTGCCAGCAGCTCATACAGGGAGAGAGGCTCTGGAAACACCATATATTTT.